The 8 T cell receptor beta chains given below trace back to one sample, sequenced in a study of cytomegalovirus exposure and HLA in healthy donors. A multiplex PCR was run with 60 Vbeta primers and 13 Jbeta primers. The table came from immunoSEQ multiplex PCR; TCRdb's copy has only in-frame clones and leaves some out. The data contain some 130,000 clones, 65% to 90% of them singletons. The sequencing input was PBMCs. These receptors all come from a girl aged 2-10 years in good health and CMV-seronegative.

The chain employs TRBV4-3 and TRBJ2-7, with D possibly being TRBD2 (6 bases). CDR3 length equals 16 residues. Germline assignment: CDR1 LGHNA and CDR2 YSLEER. The germline V and J ends were trimmed by 0 bases and 7 bases, with 19 bases remaining between them. The CDR3 is CASSQDLEGKLEEQYF. DNA of the CDR3: TGCGCCAGCAGCCAAGATTTGGAGGGGAAGTTAGAGGAGCAGTACTTC.

The rearrangement links TRBV7-2 to TRBJ2-7; TRBD2 matches at 13 bases. Germline loops: CDR1 SGHTA, CDR2 FQGNSA. With 1 base clipped from V and 0 bases from J, the junction kept 0 bases outside the gene matches. The CDR3 runs to 16 residues. CDR3 sequence reads: CASSLGLAGGSYEQYF. The CDR3 bases are TGTGCCAGCAGCTTAGGACTAGCGGGGGGCTCCTACGAGCAGTACTTC.

With respect to this clone: One end of the junction varies from germline; a read error may be responsible. The chain recombines TRBV14 with TRBJ2-7; 7 positions agree with TRBD2. The length of the CDR3 is 11 residues. Germline V lookup: CDR1 SGHDN, CDR2 FVKESK. Here the CDR3 reads CASSAGTTLHF. CDR3 in DNA: TGTGCCAGCAGTGCCGGGACTACTTTGCACTTC.

The chain is built from TRBV25-1 and TRBJ2-7, with TRBD1 matching 8 bases. After removal of 5 bases from V and 4 bases from J, the junction contained 13 bases not matched to a gene. Germline CDR1 and CDR2: MGHDK and SYGVNS. This CDR3 has 16 amino acids. CDR3 nucleotides: TGTGCCAGCAGTCCAAGGCGGGCAGGGGGCTTTTACGAGCAGTACTTC. Protein sequence: CASSPRRAGGFYEQYF.

V and J are TRBV6-5 and TRBJ1-2; a possible D gene is TRBD1 (5 bases). The CDR3 has 13 amino acids. In germline, CDR1 is MNHEY, CDR2 SVGAGI. The V and J ends lost 4 bases and 4 bases respectively, with 10 bases between them. The CDR3 DNA reads as TGTGCCAGCAGTTGTAGGGACTGCTATGGCTACACCTTC. This gives the protein CASSCRDCYGYTF.

The chain carries TRBV7-3 and TRBJ2-1; 8 bases match TRBD2. Trimming cost V 1 base and J 5 bases; bases outside gene matches: 13. Germline CDR1 is SGHTA and CDR2 is FQGTGA. This CDR3 region has 18 residues. The CDR3 protein is CASSLKYWGTSGNNEQFF. CDR3 DNA sequence: TGTGCCAGCAGCTTAAAATATTGGGGGACTAGTGGGAACAATGAGCAGTTCTTC.

The chain couples TRBV5-8 to TRBJ1-1; TRBD1 aligns across 8 bases. Looked up from germline, CDR1 is SGHTS and CDR2 is YDEGEE. The CDR3 spans 13 residues. Trimming cost V 0 bases and J 11 bases; bases outside gene matches: 6. CDR3 nucleotide sequence: TGTGCCAGCAGCTTGGGGACAGGGCGGAGGGCTTTCTTT. This encodes CASSLGTGRRAFF.

This clone was counted a few times. The chain carries TRBV9 and TRBJ1-2, with 7 bases fitting TRBD1. Germline loops: CDR1 SGDLS, CDR2 YYNGEE. The CDR3 contains 14 residues. J was trimmed by 4 bases and V by 4 bases; bases with no gene match: 7. CDR3 sequence: CASSTGQDVYGYTF. Here the CDR3 DNA reads TGTGCCAGCAGCACAGGACAGGACGTCTATGGCTACACCTTC. Variable domain in full (rest from reference TRBV9 and TRBJ1-2): DSGVTQTPKHLITATGQRVTLRCSPRSGDLSVYWYQQSLDQGLQFLIQYYNGEERAKGNILERFSAQQFPDLHSELNLSSLELGDSALYFCASSTGQDVYGYTFGSGTRLTVV.